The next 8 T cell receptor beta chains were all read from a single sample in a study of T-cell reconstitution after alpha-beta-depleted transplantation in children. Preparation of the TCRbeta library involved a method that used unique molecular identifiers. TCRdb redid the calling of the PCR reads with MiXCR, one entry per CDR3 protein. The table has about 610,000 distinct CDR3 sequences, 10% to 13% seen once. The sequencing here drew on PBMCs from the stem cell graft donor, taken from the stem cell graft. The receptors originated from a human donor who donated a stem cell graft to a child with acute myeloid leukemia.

The CDR3 spells CSARQAGRLNTQYF. The CDR3 DNA sequence: TGCAGTGCTAGACAAGCGGGACGATTAAATACGCAGTATTTT. The chain recombines TRBV20-1 with TRBJ2-3; 7 nucleotides agree with TRBD2. The CDR3 spans 14 residues. V lost 2 bases to trimming and J lost 7 bases; unmatched junction nucleotides: 9. Germline CDR1 and CDR2: DFQATT and SNEGSKA (reference sequence).

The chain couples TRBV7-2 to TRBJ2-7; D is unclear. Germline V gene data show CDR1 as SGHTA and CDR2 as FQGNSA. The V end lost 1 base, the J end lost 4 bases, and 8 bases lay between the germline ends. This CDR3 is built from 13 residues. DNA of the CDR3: TGTGCCAGCAGCTTAGACCCACTATACGAGCAGTACTTC. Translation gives CASSLDPLYEQYF.

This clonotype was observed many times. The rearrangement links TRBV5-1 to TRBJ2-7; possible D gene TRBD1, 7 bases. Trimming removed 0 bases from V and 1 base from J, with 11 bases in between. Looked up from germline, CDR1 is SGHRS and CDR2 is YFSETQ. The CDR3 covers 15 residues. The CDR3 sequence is CASSLAAGGSYEQYF. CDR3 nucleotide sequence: TGCGCCAGCAGCTTGGCGGCAGGGGGGTCCTACGAGCAGTACTTC.

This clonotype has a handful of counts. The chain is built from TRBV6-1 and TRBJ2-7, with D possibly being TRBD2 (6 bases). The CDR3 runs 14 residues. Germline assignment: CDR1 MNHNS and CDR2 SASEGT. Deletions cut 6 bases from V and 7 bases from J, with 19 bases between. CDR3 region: CASRPPGLNKEQYF. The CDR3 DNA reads TGTGCCAGCAGGCCCCCGGGACTGAACAAGGAGCAGTACTTC.

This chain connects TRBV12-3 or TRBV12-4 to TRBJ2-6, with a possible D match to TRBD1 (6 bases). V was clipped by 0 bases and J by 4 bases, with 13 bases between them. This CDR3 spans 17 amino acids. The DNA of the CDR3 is TGTGCCAGCAGTTTAGCCCTGCAGGGGTCCGGGGCCAACGTCCTGACTTTC. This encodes CASSLALQGSGANVLTF.

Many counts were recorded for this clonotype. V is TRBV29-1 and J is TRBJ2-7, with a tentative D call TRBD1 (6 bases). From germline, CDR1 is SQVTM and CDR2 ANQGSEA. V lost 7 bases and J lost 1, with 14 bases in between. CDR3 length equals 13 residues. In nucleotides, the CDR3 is TGCAGCGCCGGGGACACATATTCCTACGAGCAGTACTTC. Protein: CSAGDTYSYEQYF.

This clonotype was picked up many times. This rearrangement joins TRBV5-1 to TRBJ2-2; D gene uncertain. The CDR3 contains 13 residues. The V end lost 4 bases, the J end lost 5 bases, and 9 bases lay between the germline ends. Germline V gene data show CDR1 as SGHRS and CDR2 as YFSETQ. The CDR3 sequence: CASSNGWTGELFF. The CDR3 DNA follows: TGCGCCAGCAGCAACGGGTGGACCGGGGAGCTGTTTTTT.

The CDR3 region has the DNA TGTGCCAGCAGCCTAATCGGACAGGTGGTGGGTCAGCCCCAGCATTTT. Amino acids: CASSLIGQVVGQPQHF. V and J are TRBV7-2 and TRBJ1-5; TRBD1 agrees at 7 bases. The CDR3 has 16 amino acids. Germline V gene lookup returns CDR1 SGHTA and CDR2 FQGNSA. V was pared by 5 bases and J by 6 bases, with 13 bases of the junction left unmatched.